What follows is one TCR beta chain and its context. It lacks a known antigen. The record has no base qualities; no much larger clone is one base away. V and J are truncated by 5 bases and 7 bases respectively, leaving an intervening sequence of 14 bases. Sequences GTSNPN (CDR1) and SVGIG (CDR2) are obtained from the germline V gene (reference sequence). CDR3 length: 12 amino acids, cysteine to phenylalanine. Only the CDR3 region is kept as DNA, spanning 36 bases read in frame from base 1. This sample stems from a study of blood T cell repertoires in COVID-19 (dated by TCRdb to 2020 to 2021). Study-wide context: Samples covering the acute and convalescent phases of COVID-19 were provided by collaborators in the United States, Italy and Spain. Where available, HLA class I and class II types were taken from metadata supplied by the sample provider and were not determined by assay-based typing. The samples were drawn from two sources: the first 160 participants of the ongoing ImmuneRACE study, and 1,254 subjects contributed by 6 global collaborators. The repertoires were released in a freely available public database meant as a resource for research on the immune response to SARS-CoV-2. The material from the prospective study consisted of cDNA or gDNA derived from T cells, B-cell-depleted T cells, or PBMCs. Nearly every sample came with metadata listing a de-identified subject ID, COVID-19 status, age in years and sex. The dataset comprised deeply sampled blood TCRbeta repertoires from subjects exposed to, actively infected with, or recovered from COVID-19.

Summary of the overall study and its limitations: The quantity of clinical and demographic metadata differed by source and by participant and was supplied without curation.

The immunoSEQ Assay, a bias-controlled multiplex PCR, was used to amplify TCRbeta CDR3 regions from genomic DNA. As for the authors' bioinformatics: Within the assay, amplification of reference gene primers was used to estimate how many nucleated cells each sample contained. Sequence reads were collapsed and filtered to measure the absolute abundance of every unique TCRbeta CDR3 rearrangement. Productive Simpson clonality was computed per sample as the square root of Simpson's diversity index over productive rearrangements. The source is immuneACCESS, and TCRdb retained only in-frame sequences with V and J called. Part of the clones is not carried over; for the studies checked, unresolved V genes explain less than half of this, and the remainder is unexplained. That table supplies the V and J calls and clone size; D and trimming were determined from the DNA. The sample table records around 200,000 clones; around three quarters of these occur just once. Clones ranked in the top ten supply 5.5% of the sample.

Collaborating institutions collected whole blood in K2EDTA tubes following their own protocols. Collaborator samples were shipped for TCRbeta analysis as frozen whole blood, isolated PBMCs, or DNA extracted from either sample type. This TCR derives from a woman in her 70s with acute or convalescent COVID-19. The chain employs TRBV30 and TRBJ1-2; the best D guess is TRBD1, with 6 bases matching. Sequencing used peripheral blood. The CDR3 amino acid sequence is: CAWGSGAGGYTF. The DNA sequence follows: TGTGCCTGGGGCTCAGGGGCCGGTGGCTACACCTTC.